There are many counts of the clone carrying this T cell receptor (beta chain). As yet, its antigen is unknown. This specimen comes from a study of T cells in Graves' hyperthyroidism and ophthalmopathy. The CDR3 sequence is 15 residues long. The V gene lost 3 bases and the J gene lost 2 bases, with 13 bases spanning the gap. Germline V lookup: CDR1 KGHSH, CDR2 LQKENI. Graves' hyperthyroidism was deemed stable given no ophthalmopathy progression within 18 months. Thyroid ultrasound and orbital computed tomography, with clinical symptoms and serum thyroxine and TRAb, informed diagnoses. RNA transcripts were the template for amplifying TCR beta CDR3 regions. In the first-round RT-PCR of the TCR CDR3, the HTBI primer set was used. Via MiXCR, TCRdb re-called the multiplex PCR reads, giving one row per CDR3 protein. This sample has about 400,000 distinct CDR3 sequences; more than 12% occur once, and the top ten carry about 33%.

Findings and limits, study-wide: Most expanded thyroid clonotypes above 0.001 also appeared in blood. Ophthalmopathy could be told apart from stable hyperthyroidism with a 13 V-J model.

V gene TRBV18 combines with J gene TRBJ2-5, with D maybe TRBD1 (5 bases). Sample: blood. The sequence derives from a woman in her thirties with Graves' hyperthyroidism. CDR3 residues: CASSPRQGIQETQYF. CDR3 bases: TGTGCCAGCTCACCTCGGCAGGGCATACAAGAGACCCAGTACTTC.